Described below is a single TCR beta chain sequence and its context. This table comes from immunoSEQ multiplex PCR, and its TCRdb copy is limited to in-frame clones, with some not included. The sample carries fewer than 90,000 clones, around 93% recorded once. The sample belongs to a study of PD-L1 blockade in urothelial cancer. The time point: peripheral blood 6 weeks after treatment start. Germline V gene sequence: CDR1 SGHAT, CDR2 FQNNGV. This CDR3 has 19 amino acids. The ends lost 4 bases at V and 3 bases at J; junction bases unmatched: 14. The sample consisted of PBMCs, taken around atezolizumab (anti-PD-L1) treatment. The TCR originated in a woman of 80 years or more with urothelial cancer. This chain links TRBV11-2 with TRBJ2-7; 14 bases line up with TRBD2. CDR3 amino acids: CASSSIIGTSGSPGYEQYF. The CDR3, as DNA: TGTGCCAGCAGCTCCATCATTGGGACTAGCGGGAGCCCTGGCTACGAGCAGTACTTC.